This TCR beta chain was retrieved from a study of blood T cell repertoires in COVID-19. Overall study context: COVID-19 samples from acute and convalescent phases originated in the United States, Italy and Spain.

Participant ages covered about 18 to 89 years across approximately 25 US areas. The study assigned cohorts using participant-reported clinical history. A COVID-19 case had been met by exposed participants during the 2 weeks before study entry. The CDR3 has 19 amino acids. V lost 0 bases and J lost 0, with 17 bases in between. Per the germline V gene, CDR1 is SGHNT and CDR2 is YENEEA. Profiled with immunoSEQ multiplex PCR; TCRdb holds only in-frame clones, not every one. Of 150,000 or so clones listed, about nine tenths are singletons. This clonotype was sampled from a woman in her forties who had been exposed to COVID-19. The sample taken for sequencing was PBMCs or T cells enriched from blood (not recorded which). The chain recombines TRBV11-3 with TRBJ1-4; D is possibly TRBD1 (6 bases). The CDR3 here is CASSLEEQGFGTTNEKLFF. The DNA for the CDR3 is TGTGCCAGCAGCTTAGAGGAACAGGGCTTCGGAACAACTAATGAAAAACTGTTTTTT. The full variable domain, completed using reference TRBV11-3 and TRBJ1-4, is EAGVVQSPRYKIIEKKQPVAFWCNPISGHNTLYWYLQNLGQGPELLIRYENEEAVDDSQLPKDRFSAERLKGVDSTLKIQPAELGDSAVYLCASSLEEQGFGTTNEKLFFGSGTQLSVL.